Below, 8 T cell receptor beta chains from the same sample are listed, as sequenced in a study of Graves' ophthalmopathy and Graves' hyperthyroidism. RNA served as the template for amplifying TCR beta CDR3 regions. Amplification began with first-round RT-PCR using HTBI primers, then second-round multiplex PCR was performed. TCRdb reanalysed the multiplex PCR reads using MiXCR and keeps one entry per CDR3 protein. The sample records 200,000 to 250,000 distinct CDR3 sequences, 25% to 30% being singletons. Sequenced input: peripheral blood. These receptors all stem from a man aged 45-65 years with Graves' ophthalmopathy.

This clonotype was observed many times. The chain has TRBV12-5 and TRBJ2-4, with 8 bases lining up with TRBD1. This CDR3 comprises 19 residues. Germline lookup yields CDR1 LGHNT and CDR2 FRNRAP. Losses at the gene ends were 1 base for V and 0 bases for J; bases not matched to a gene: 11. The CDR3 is CASGLGTPGQALAKNIQYF. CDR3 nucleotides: TGTGCTAGTGGTTTGGGGACCCCGGGACAGGCCCTAGCCAAAAACATTCAGTACTTC.

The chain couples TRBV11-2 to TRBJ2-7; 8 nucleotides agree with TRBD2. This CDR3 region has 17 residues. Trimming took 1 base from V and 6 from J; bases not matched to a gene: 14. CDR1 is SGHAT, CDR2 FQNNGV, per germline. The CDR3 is CASSLGGREGPSLEQYF. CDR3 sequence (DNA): TGTGCCAGCAGCTTAGGGGGACGGGAGGGCCCCTCGCTCGAGCAGTACTTC.

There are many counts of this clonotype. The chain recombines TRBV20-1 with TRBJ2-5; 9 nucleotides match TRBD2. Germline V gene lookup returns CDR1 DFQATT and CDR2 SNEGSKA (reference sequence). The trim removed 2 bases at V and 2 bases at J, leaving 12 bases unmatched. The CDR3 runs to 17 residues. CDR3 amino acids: CSARRTSDRGWQETQYF. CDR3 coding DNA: TGCAGTGCTAGACGGACTAGCGATAGAGGGTGGCAAGAGACCCAGTACTTC.

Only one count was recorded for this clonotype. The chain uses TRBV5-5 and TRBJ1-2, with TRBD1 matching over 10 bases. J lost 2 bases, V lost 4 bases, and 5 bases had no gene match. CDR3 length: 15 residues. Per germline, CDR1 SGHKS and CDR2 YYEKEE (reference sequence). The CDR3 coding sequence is TGTGCCAGCAGCCCAACGGGACAGGGGAACTATGGCTACACCTTC. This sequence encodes CASSPTGQGNYGYTF.

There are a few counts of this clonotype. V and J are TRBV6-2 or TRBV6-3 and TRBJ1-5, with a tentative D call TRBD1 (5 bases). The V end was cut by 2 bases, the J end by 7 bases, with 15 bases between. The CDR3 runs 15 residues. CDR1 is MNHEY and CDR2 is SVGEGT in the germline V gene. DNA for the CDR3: TGTGCCAGCAGTTACGCGTCTTGGGGGAGCCAGCCCCAGCATTTT. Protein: CASSYASWGSQPQHF.

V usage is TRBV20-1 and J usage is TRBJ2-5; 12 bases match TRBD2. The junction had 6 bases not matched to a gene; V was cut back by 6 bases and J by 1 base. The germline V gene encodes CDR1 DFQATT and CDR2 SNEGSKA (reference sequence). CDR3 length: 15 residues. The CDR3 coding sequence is TGCAGTGCAATAGGACTAGCGGGACTCCAAGAGACCCAGTACTTC. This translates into CSAIGLAGLQETQYF.

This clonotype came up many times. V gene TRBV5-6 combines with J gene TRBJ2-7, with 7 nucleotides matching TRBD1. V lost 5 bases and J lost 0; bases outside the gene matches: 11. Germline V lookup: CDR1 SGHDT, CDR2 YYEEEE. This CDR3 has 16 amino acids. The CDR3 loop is CASSSTTGEISYEQYF. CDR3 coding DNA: TGTGCCAGCAGTTCAACTACAGGGGAGATCTCCTACGAGCAGTACTTC.

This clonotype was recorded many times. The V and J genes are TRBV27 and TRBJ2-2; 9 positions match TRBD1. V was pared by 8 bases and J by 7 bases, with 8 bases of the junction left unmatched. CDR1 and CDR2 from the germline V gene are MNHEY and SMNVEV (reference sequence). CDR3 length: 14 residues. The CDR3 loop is CASGYDRGVGELFF. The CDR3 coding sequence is TGTGCCAGCGGTTACGACAGGGGGGTCGGGGAGCTGTTTTTT.